This TCR beta chain was recovered during a study of blood T cell repertoires in COVID-19. Looking at the study overall: The United States, Italy and Spain supplied acute and convalescent COVID-19 samples. T cells, B-cell-depleted T cells, or PBMCs supplied cDNA or gDNA.

Germline V gene lookup returns CDR1 SGHDT and CDR2 YYEEEE. J was trimmed by 7 bases and V by 0 bases; bases with no gene match: 7. The CDR3 is made up of 17 amino acids. Patients of the Seattle cohort, enrolled during active infection, were followed longitudinally. As processed by the authors: Amplification with reference gene primers provided the estimates of nucleated cell counts. Sequencing used immunoSEQ multiplex PCR; TCRdb keeps in-frame clones, though not all of them. The V and J calls and clone size come from that table; D and trimming were worked out from the DNA. This table holds just over 60,000 clones, about three quarters found once.

The receptor was isolated from a man aged 25 to 40 with COVID-19, enrolled during active disease. The chain carries TRBV5-6 and TRBJ2-1; 13 positions match TRBD2. The source material was peripheral blood. The CDR3 region has the DNA TGTGCCAGCAGCTTGGCCGGGGGGACTAGCGGGAAGAATGAGCAGTTCTTC. It translates to CASSLAGGTSGKNEQFF.